This T cell receptor (beta chain) was found in a study of vaccination effects on CD4 cells after COVID-19. The CDR3 has 13 residues. The germline CDR1 and CDR2 sequences are SQVTM and ANQGSEA. Clones were read by immunoSEQ multiplex PCR, and TCRdb kept only the in-frame ones, dropping some. The repertoire holds over 55,000 clones, with roughly 81% as singletons. Before sequencing took place, the ViraFEST assay used viral peptide pools to expand antigen-specific CD4+ T cells. After roughly 10 days in culture, the CD4+ T cells were isolated. People in the vaccine group had not been infected with SARS-CoV-2 before, and their nucleocapsid antibodies were negative. IL-2 at about 10 IU/ml and peptides at 8.5 to 10 ug/ml were added to cultured PBMC, fewer than 2.5 million per well. Replacing half the medium with IL-2 medium was done on days 3 and 7. About this clone itself: The antigen is not known.

The chain joins TRBV29-1 to TRBJ1-6, with TRBD1 identical over 8 bases. The sample was CD4+ T cells from PBMCs cultured with HCoV-229E spike peptides, taken before COVID-19 vaccination. The receptor was derived from a human donor who received a COVID-19 vaccine. This chain's CDR3 is CGTGQGRNSPLHF. In DNA form, the CDR3 reads TGCGGTACTGGACAGGGTCGGAATTCACCCCTCCACTTT.